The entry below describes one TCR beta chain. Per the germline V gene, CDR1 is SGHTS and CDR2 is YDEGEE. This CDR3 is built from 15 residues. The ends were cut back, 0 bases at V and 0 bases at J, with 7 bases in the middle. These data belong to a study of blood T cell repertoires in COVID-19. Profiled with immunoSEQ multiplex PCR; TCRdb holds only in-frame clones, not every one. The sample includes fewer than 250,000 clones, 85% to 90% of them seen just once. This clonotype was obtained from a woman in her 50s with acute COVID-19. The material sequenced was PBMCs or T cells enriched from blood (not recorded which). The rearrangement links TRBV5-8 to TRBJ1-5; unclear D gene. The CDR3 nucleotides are TGTGCCAGCAGCTTGGCGGGTTTTAGCAATCAGCCCCAGCATTTT. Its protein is CASSLAGFSNQPQHF.